This TCR beta chain was retrieved from a study of PD-1 blockade in classical Hodgkin lymphoma. General study points: Reports described newly diagnosed patients as having lower baseline TCR diversity than healthy donors.

The ends were cut back, 4 bases at V and 0 bases at J, with 16 bases in the middle. CDR1 and CDR2 (germline): KGHSH, LQKENI. The CDR3 has 16 amino acids. Time point given: newly diagnosed, previously untreated cHL patient sample. Untreated, newly diagnosed classical Hodgkin lymphoma PBMCs served for comparison. This clone was recorded only once. Antigen unknown. The assay was immunoSEQ multiplex PCR, and TCRdb's table has in-frame clones only and misses some. The data show fewer than 40,000 clones, 94% seen once. This TCR came from a human donor with classical Hodgkin lymphoma. Sequenced material: peripheral blood mononuclear cells (PBMCs). The chain carries TRBV18 and TRBJ2-7; D is perhaps TRBD2 (5 bases). The CDR3 reads CASSHTAALGSYEQYF. Written as DNA, the CDR3 is TGTGCCAGCTCACACACAGCGGCGTTAGGCTCCTACGAGCAGTACTTC.